Reported below is one T cell receptor beta chain. Antigen specificity is unknown. The sample originates from a study of monozygotic twins with inflammatory bowel disease. Approximately 3,500 ng of total RNA went into each TCR library. Template switching incorporated UMIs with a 6-nucleotide sample barcode. Using the 5' RACE reads, TCRdb records one entry per CDR3 protein without DNA. This repertoire comprises 170,000 or so distinct CDR3 sequences; its ten largest clones make up about 8%. Study conclusions and caveats: No one strong IBD-associated signal or clonotype was supported.

The TCR was taken from a human donor with ulcerative colitis or Crohn's disease, or a healthy co-twin of an affected twin (not recorded which). Sequences were obtained from blood.

CDR3 sequence: CASSGLGGTQYF. The chain uses TRBV10-2 and TRBJ2-3; TCRdb's D call, TRBD2, is unchecked because there is no DNA. In germline, CDR1 is WSHSY, CDR2 SAAADI. The CDR3 contains 12 residues.